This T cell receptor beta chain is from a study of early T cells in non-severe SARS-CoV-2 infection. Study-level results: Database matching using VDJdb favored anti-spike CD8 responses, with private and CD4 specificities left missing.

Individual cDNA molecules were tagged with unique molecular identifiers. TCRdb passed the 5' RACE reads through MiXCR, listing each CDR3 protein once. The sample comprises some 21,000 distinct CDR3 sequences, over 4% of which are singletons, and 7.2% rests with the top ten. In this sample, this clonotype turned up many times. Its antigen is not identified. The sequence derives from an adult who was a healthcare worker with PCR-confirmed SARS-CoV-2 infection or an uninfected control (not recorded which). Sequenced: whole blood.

CDR3 in amino acids: CASSWQANQETQYF. CDR3 sequence (DNA): TGCGCCAGCAGTTGGCAGGCAAACCAAGAGACCCAGTACTTC. The V call is TRBV10-2, the J call TRBJ2-5; D unclear. Germline values: CDR1 WSHSY, CDR2 SAAADI. Trimming took 5 bases from V and 0 from J, leaving 10 bases between them. The CDR3 spans 14 residues.